This is a list of T cell receptor beta chains from one sample in a study of cytomegalovirus exposure and HLA in healthy donors. Profiled with immunoSEQ multiplex PCR; TCRdb holds only in-frame clones, not every one. Of approximately 160,000 clones in the sample, 77% were seen once. Sequenced sample: PBMCs. These TCRs come from a woman aged 40 to 50 in good health and CMV-seropositive. Both conserved end residues are part of each CDR3. Fields, in order: J gene, D gene, clone size, V gene, CDR3 DNA, CDR3 protein. A D gene is named only where the DNA matches it firmly. Some rows mark clone size as missing; the rest say once, few, many or name a class of expanded clone.

TRBJ2-7	.	.	TRBV7-9	TGTGCCAGCAGCTCACTAATCTCCTCCGACGAGCAGTACTTC	CASSSLISSDEQYF
TRBJ2-2	TRBD2	.	TRBV7-2	TGTGCCAGCAGCTTAGGTGCGGGAGAGGGCGGGGAGCCGTTTTTT	CASSLGAGEGGEPFF
TRBJ1-4	TRBD1	.	TRBV28	TGTGCCAGCAGTTGGACAGGGACCCCAGAAAAACTGTTTTTT	CASSWTGTPEKLFF
TRBJ2-2	.	.	TRBV27	TGTGCCAGCAGACTCACCGGGGAGCTGTTTTTT	CASRLTGELFF
TRBJ1-6	.	few	TRBV23-1	TGCGCCAGCAGTCAGAAGGGGTTAGATAATTCACCCCTCCACTTT	CASSQKGLDNSPLHF
TRBJ2-5	TRBD1	.	TRBV12-5	TGTGCTAGTGGTTTCACAGGGGGAGAAGAGACCCAGTACTTC	CASGFTGGEETQYF
TRBJ2-7	.	.	TRBV27	TGTGCCAGCAGTTTGCCCGGGAACACCTACGAGCAGTACTTC	CASSLPGNTYEQYF
TRBJ2-5	.	.	TRBV13	TGTGCCAGCAGCTTCGAAGAGACCCAGTACTTC	CASSFEETQYF
TRBJ1-2	TRBD1	.	TRBV15	TGTGCCACCAGCCCTGGCAGGGGACAGTTCTATGGCTACACCTTC	CATSPGRGQFYGYTF
TRBJ1-5	.	once	TRBV4-1	TGCGCCAGCAGCCAAGAAAACAGGAAAACCGTTAGCAATCAGCCCCAGCATTTT	CASSQENRKTVSNQPQHF
TRBJ1-1	.	once	TRBV19	TGTGCCAGTAGTATTTTAAGGGGCTTAGACACTGAAGCTTTCTTT	CASSILRGLDTEAFF
TRBJ2-7	TRBD1	.	TRBV6-6	TGTGCCAGCCGGACAGGGCAGGTCTACGAGCAGTACTTC	CASRTGQVYEQYF
TRBJ2-3	TRBD2	.	TRBV4-1	TGCGCCAGCAGCCAAGAGAGTCGGGAGGGCGTAGATACGCAGTATTTT	CASSQESREGVDTQYF
TRBJ2-5	.	few	TRBV5-1	TGCGCCAGCAGCATCGGACAGAAAGAGACCCAGTACTTC	CASSIGQKETQYF
TRBJ2-3	TRBD1	.	TRBV4-3	TGCGCCAGCAGCCAGGATAGGACAGGGGGCTCTGATACGCAGTATTTT	CASSQDRTGGSDTQYF
TRBJ1-4	TRBD1	.	TRBV5-4	TGTGCCAGCAGCCGCCCGGGACAGGGGGTGTCTGGGGGTGAAAAACTGTTTTTT	CASSRPGQGVSGGEKLFF